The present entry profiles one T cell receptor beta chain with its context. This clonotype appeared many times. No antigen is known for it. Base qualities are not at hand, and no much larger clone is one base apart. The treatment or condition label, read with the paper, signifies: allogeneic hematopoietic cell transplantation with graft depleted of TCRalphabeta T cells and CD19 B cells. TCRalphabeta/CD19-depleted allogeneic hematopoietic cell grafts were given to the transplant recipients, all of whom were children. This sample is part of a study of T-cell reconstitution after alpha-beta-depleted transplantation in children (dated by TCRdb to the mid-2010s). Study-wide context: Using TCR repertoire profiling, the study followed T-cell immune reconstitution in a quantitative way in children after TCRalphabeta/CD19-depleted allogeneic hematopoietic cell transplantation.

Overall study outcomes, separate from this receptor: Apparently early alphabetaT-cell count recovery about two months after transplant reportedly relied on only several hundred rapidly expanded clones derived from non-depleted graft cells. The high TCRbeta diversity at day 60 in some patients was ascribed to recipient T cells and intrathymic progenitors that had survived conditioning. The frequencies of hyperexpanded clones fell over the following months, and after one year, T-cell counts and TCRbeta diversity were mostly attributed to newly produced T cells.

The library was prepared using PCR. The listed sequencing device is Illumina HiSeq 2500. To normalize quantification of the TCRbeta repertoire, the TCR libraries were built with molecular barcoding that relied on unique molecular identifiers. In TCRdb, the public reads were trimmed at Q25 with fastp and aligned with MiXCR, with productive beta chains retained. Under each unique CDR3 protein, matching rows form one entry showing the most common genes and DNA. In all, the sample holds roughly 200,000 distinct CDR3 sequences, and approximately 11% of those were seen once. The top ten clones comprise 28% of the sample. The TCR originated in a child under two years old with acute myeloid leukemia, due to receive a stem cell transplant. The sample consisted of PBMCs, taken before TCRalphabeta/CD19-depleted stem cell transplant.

The DNA is TGTGCCATCAGTGAGTATGTGACTAGCTACGAGCAGTACTTC. The resulting protein is CAISEYVTSYEQYF. This chain is built from TRBV10-3 and TRBJ2-7; TRBD2 is a weak D gene call, 6 bases matching. V gives up 1 base and J gives up 3 bases, and the segment between their germline ends measures 10 bases. The germline V gene supplies CDR1 ENHRY and CDR2 SYGVKD. The CDR3 runs 14 residues from the cysteine to the phenylalanine. Just the 42-base CDR3 DNA is kept, in frame starting at base 1.